This T cell receptor beta chain was documented in a study of shared clonotypes between healthy human individuals. Study overall: Per-donor plates numbered three CD4 naive, three CD4 memory, two CD8 naive and one CD8 memory. Study results and limitations: Memory subsets generally showed lower estimated richness than naive subsets. The study drew on few donors, limiting represented genetic and exposure-history diversity. The sharing of 5% to 6.5% of naive CD4 clonotypes was seen across a handful of donors.

TCRdb's table, derived via immunoSEQ multiplex PCR, lists solely in-frame clones and lacks some. This table has over 75,000 clones, approximately 70% appearing once. The germline V gene has CDR1 SEHNR and CDR2 FQNEAQ (reference sequence). Deletions cut 5 bases from V and 6 bases from J, with 14 bases between. The CDR3 runs to 13 residues. On this clone itself: The antigen is undetermined.

The receptor was derived from a man younger than 40 in good health. Sequences were obtained from memory CD8+ T cells sorted from blood. Subset: CD45RO+ cells pooled with CCR7-negative TemRA cells. V gene TRBV7-9 combines with J gene TRBJ2-7; D may be TRBD1 or TRBD2 (5 bases each). CDR3 in amino acids: CASSPPGALEQYF. The CDR3 DNA follows: TGTGCCAGCAGCCCACCCGGGGCCCTCGAGCAGTACTTC.